Sequencing of this TCR beta chain was carried out in a study of human T cells and chemical hapten exposure. One entry per CDR3 protein results from TCRdb running MiXCR on the RACE reads. The data hold 85,000 to 100,000 distinct CDR3 sequences, with 25% to 35% observed a single time. The CDR3 spans 14 residues. V was pared by 2 bases and J by 2 bases, with 5 bases of the junction left unmatched. Per germline, CDR1 DFQATT and CDR2 SNEGSKA (reference sequence). Time point reported: patch test 3, about 24 weeks after DPC sensitization. Sample treatment: therapeutic diphenylcyclopropenone sensitization with weekly scalp DPC.

V gene TRBV20-1 combines with J gene TRBJ2-7; 8 bases are a match to TRBD1. The source material was whole blood, sampled in connection with sensitization to the hapten diphenylcyclopropenone (DPC). The TCR originated in a man between 40 and 49 years old with alopecia areata. Some clones in this sample may be carry-over from other donors' samples. The CDR3 spells CSARFRTGPYEQYF. The CDR3 DNA is TGCAGTGCTAGATTCCGGACAGGGCCCTACGAGCAGTACTTC.